The 9 T cell receptor beta chains below were found in one sample sequenced in a study of CD8 T cells in ankylosing spondylitis. TCRdb passed the 5' RACE reads through MiXCR, listing each CDR3 protein once. The sample includes 85,000 to 90,000 distinct CDR3 sequences, around 30% of them seen just once. The specimen sequenced was blood, either unsorted or a sorted T cell fraction (not recorded which). These receptor sequences come from a male donor with ankylosing spondylitis or in good health (not recorded which).

This clonotype has a count of ten or more. The chain recombines TRBV20-1 with TRBJ2-5, with 9 positions matching TRBD1. J gave up 5 bases and V 6 bases, and 7 bases lay outside the gene matches. Germline V gene sequence: CDR1 DFQATT, CDR2 SNEGSKA (reference sequence). The CDR3 consists of 13 residues. CDR3 sequence: CSATQGAGETQYF. For the CDR3, the DNA is TGCAGTGCCACACAGGGGGCGGGGGAGACCCAGTACTTC.

The chain is built from TRBV19 and TRBJ2-5; perhaps TRBD2 as D (5 bases). V shed 7 bases and J shed 4 bases, with 13 bases lying between them. This CDR3 is built from 13 residues. Germline V gives CDR1 LNHDA, CDR2 SQIVND (reference sequence). The CDR3 here is CASTYAGGETQYF. The CDR3 region has the DNA TGTGCCAGTACATATGCCGGAGGAGAGACCCAGTACTTC.

This clonotype showed up many times. CDR3 sequence (DNA): TGTGCCTGGACGAGCACTGGAAACACCATATATTTT. It encodes CAWTSTGNTIYF. V usage is TRBV30 and J usage is TRBJ1-3; D not certain. CDR1 and CDR2 (germline): GTSNPN, SVGIG (reference sequence). The CDR3 loop spans 12 amino acids. V gave up 4 bases and J gave up 2 bases, with 6 bases separating them.

The rearrangement uses TRBV11-2 and TRBJ2-3; TRBD2 is a possible D gene (6 bases). V shed 4 bases and J shed 4 bases, with 12 bases lying between them. The V gene's germline CDR1 is SGHAT and CDR2 FQNNGV. This CDR3 spans 14 amino acids. This CDR3 reads CASSSPGLSDTQYF. CDR3 coding DNA: TGTGCCAGCAGCTCGCCGGGACTCTCAGATACGCAGTATTTT.

This chain connects TRBV20-1 to TRBJ2-2, with TRBD2 identical over 11 bases. The CDR3 spans 17 residues. The ends lost 0 bases at V and 0 bases at J; junction bases unmatched: 3. Germline V gene lookup returns CDR1 DFQATT and CDR2 SNEGSKA (reference sequence). The CDR3 sequence is CSARDMTSGANTGELFF. In DNA, the CDR3 is TGCAGTGCTAGAGATATGACTAGCGGGGCGAACACCGGGGAGCTGTTTTTT.

Concerning this clonotype: A junction end diverges from the germline sequence, so it may reflect a read error. The chain employs TRBV20-1 and TRBJ2-7; tentatively, D is TRBD2 (6 bases). The germline CDR1 and CDR2 sequences are DFQATT and SNEGSKA (reference sequence). This CDR3 is 15 amino acids long. The CDR3 DNA reads as TGCAGTACTAGCATCGGGCAGGGTAGAAGATACGAGCAGTACTTC. Its protein product is CSTSIGQGRRYEQYF.

This clonotype was counted ten times or more. V and J are TRBV5-4 and TRBJ2-1; D gene unclear. V lost 3 bases, J lost 9 bases, and 13 bases lay in between. Germline CDR1 is SGHNT and CDR2 is YYREEE (reference sequence). The CDR3 is 13 amino acids. CDR3 in DNA: TGTGCCAGCAGCTCTGAGCTAGGGTTTGAGCAGTTCTTC. Its translation: CASSSELGFEQFF.

This clonotype turned up a few times. This chain joins TRBV20-1 and TRBJ2-4; no definite D call. In germline, CDR1 is DFQATT, CDR2 SNEGSKA (reference sequence). Trimming shortened V by 5 bases and J by 3 bases, and 17 bases separated the two germline ends. This CDR3 is 15 amino acids long. This chain's CDR3 is CSAPDSQWGKNIQYF. The DNA for the CDR3 is TGCAGTGCTCCCGATTCTCAATGGGGCAAAAACATTCAGTACTTC.

This chain links TRBV5-1 with TRBJ2-5, with D possibly matching TRBD2 (7 bases). The CDR3 contains 16 residues. V was cut by 0 bases and J by 2 bases, with 14 bases left in between. Germline CDR1 and CDR2: SGHRS and YFSETQ. The chain's CDR3 is CASSLAGRGAQETQYF. The CDR3 region has the DNA TGCGCCAGCAGCTTGGCTGGGAGGGGGGCTCAAGAGACCCAGTACTTC.